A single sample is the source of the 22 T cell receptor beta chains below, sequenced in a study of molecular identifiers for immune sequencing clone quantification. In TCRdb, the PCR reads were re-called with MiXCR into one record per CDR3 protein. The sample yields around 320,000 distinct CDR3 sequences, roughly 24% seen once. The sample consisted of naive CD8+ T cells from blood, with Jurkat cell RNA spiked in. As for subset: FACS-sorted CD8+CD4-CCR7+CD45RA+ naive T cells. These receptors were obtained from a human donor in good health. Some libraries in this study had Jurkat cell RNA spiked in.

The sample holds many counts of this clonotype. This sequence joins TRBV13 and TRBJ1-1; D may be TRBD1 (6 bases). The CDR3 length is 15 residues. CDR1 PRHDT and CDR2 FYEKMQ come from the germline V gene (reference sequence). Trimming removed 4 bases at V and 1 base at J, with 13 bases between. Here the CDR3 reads CASSSIGTKNTEAFF. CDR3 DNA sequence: TGTGCCAGCAGCTCCATCGGGACAAAGAACACTGAAGCTTTCTTT.

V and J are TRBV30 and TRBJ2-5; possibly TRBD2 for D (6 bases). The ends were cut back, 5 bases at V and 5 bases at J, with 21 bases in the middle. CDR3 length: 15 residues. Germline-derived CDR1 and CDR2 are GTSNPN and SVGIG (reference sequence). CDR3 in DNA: TGTGCCTGGGATCGGGGGACCATAGGCGGGGAGACCCAGTACTTC. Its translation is CAWDRGTIGGETQYF.

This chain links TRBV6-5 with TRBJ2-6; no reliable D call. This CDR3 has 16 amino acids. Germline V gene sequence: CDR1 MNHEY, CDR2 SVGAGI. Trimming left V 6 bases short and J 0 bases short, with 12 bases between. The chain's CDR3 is CASREDGHSGANVLTF. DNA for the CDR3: TGTGCCAGCAGAGAGGACGGCCACTCTGGGGCCAACGTCCTGACTTTC.

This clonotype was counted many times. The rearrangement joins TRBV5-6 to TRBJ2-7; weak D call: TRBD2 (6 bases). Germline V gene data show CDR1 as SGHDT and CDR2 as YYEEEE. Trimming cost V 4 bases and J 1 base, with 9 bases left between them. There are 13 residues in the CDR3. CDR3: CASSTGSSYEQYF. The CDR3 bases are TGTGCCAGCAGCACCGGGAGTTCCTACGAGCAGTACTTC. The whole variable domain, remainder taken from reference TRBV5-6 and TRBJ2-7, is DAGVTQSPTHLIKTRGQQVTLRCSPKSGHDTVSWYQQALGQGPQFIFQYYEEEERQRGNFPDRFSGHQFPNYSSELNVNALLLGDSALYLCASSTGSSYEQYFGPGTRLTVT.

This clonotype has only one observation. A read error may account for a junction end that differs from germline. CDR3 bases: TGTGCCAGTAGTATAGAGTTTGTGAAGACACGGAACACTGAAGCTCTCTTT. Protein sequence: CASSIEFVKTRNTEALF. The chain recombines TRBV19 with TRBJ1-1; D is ambiguous. This CDR3 has 17 residues. The germline CDR1 and CDR2 sequences are LNHDA and SQIVND (reference sequence).

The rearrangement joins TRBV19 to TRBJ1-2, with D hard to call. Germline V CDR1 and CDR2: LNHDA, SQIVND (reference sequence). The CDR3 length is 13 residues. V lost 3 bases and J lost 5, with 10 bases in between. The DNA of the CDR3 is TGTGCCAGTAGTATTAACACCGCGTATGGCTACACCTTC. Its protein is CASSINTAYGYTF.

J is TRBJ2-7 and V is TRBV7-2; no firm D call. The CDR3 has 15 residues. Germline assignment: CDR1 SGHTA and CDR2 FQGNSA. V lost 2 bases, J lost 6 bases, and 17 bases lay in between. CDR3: CASSLTRPEGFEQYF. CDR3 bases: TGTGCCAGCAGCTTAACCCGCCCCGAAGGGTTCGAGCAGTACTTC.

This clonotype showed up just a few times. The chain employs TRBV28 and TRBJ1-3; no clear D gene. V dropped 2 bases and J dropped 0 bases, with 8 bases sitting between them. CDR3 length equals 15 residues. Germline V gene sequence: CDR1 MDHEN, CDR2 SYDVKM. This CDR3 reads CASSLTVSSGNTIYF. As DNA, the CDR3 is TGTGCCAGCAGTTTAACCGTCAGCTCTGGAAACACCATATATTTT.

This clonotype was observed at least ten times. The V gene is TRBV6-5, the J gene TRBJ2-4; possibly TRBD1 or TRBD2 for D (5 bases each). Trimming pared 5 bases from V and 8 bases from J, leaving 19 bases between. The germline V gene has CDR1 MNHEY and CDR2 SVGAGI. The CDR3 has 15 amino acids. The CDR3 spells CASSPGTQEGDIQYF. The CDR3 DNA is TGTGCCAGCAGTCCCGGGACCCAAGAAGGGGACATTCAGTACTTC.

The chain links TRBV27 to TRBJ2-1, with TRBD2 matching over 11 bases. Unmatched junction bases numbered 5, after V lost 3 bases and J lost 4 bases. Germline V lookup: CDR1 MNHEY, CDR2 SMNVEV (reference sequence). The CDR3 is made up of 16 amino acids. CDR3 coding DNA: TGTGCCAGCAGTTTGGGACTAGCGGAGTTTTACAATGAGCAGTTCTTC. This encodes CASSLGLAEFYNEQFF.

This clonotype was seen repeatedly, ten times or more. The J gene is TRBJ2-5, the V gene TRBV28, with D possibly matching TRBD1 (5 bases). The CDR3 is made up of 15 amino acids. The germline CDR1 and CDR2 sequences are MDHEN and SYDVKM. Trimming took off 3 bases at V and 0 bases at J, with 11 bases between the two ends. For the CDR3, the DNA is TGTGCCAGCAGTTTTTTGGGGCCTGACCAAGAGACCCAGTACTTC. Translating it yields CASSFLGPDQETQYF. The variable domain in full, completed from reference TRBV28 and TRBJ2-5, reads DVKVTQSSRYLVKRTGEKVFLECVQDMDHENMFWYRQDPGLGLRLIYFSYDVKMKEKGDIPEGYSVSREKKERFSLILESASTNQTSMYLCASSFLGPDQETQYFGPGTRLLVL.

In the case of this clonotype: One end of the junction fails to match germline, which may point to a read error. CDR3 amino acids: CASSYSSSGSGEVFF. The CDR3 DNA is TGTGCCAGCAGTTACTCGTCCTCTGGGTCCGGGGAGGTGTTTTTT. The chain has TRBV6-5 and TRBJ2-2, with D possibly matching TRBD2 (6 bases). This CDR3 comprises 15 residues. Germline V gives CDR1 MNHEY, CDR2 SVGAGI.

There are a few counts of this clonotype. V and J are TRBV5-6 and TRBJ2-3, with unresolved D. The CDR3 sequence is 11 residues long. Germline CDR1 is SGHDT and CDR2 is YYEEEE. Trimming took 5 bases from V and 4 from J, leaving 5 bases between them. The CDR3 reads CASRHADTQYF. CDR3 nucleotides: TGTGCCAGCAGGCACGCAGATACGCAGTATTTT.

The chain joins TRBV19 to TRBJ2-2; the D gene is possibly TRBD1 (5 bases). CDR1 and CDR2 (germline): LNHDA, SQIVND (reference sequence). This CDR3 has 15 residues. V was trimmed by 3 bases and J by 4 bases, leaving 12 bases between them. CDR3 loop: CASSIPTDGTGELFF. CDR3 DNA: TGTGCCAGTAGTATCCCGACAGACGGCACCGGGGAGCTGTTTTTT.

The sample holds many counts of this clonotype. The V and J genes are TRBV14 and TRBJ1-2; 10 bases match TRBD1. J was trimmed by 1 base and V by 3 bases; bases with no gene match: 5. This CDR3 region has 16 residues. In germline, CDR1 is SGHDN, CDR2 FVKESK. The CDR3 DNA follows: TGTGCCAGCAGCCACCCCCGGGACAGGGGTAACTATGGCTACACCTTC. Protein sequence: CASSHPRDRGNYGYTF.

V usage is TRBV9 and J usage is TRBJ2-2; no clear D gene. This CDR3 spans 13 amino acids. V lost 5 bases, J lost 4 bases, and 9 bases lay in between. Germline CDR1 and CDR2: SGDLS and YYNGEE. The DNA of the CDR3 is TGTGCCAGCAGTGAGTGGGCCACCGGGGAGCTGTTTTTT. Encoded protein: CASSEWATGELFF.

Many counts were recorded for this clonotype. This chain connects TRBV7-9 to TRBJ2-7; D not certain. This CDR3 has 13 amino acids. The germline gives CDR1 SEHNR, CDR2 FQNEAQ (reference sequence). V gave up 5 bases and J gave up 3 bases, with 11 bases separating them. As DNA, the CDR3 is TGTGCCAGCAGCCCTCCGGGCCGCTACGAGCAGTACTTC. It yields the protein CASSPPGRYEQYF. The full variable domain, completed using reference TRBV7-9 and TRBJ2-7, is DTGVSQNPRHKITKRGQNVTFRCDPISEHNRLYWYRQTLGQGPEFLTYFQNEAQLEKSRLLSDRFSAERPKGSFSTLEIQRTEQGDSAMYLCASSPPGRYEQYFGPGTRLTVT.

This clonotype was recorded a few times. The CDR3 loop is CASSQDHGTSTDTQYF. Here the CDR3 DNA reads TGCGCCAGCAGCCAAGATCATGGGACTAGCACAGATACGCAGTATTTT. The chain employs TRBV4-3 and TRBJ2-3, with a tentative D call TRBD2 (6 bases). The CDR3 is 16 amino acids. Trimming shortened V by 0 bases and J by 0 bases, and 10 bases separated the two germline ends. Germline loops: CDR1 LGHNA, CDR2 YSLEER.

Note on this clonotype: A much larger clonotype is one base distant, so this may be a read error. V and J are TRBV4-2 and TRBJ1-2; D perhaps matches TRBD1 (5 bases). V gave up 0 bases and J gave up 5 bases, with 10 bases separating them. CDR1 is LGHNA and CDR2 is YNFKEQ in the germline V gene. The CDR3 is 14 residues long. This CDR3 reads CASSQDSGRYGYTF. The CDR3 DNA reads TGTGCCAGCAGCCAAGATTCAGGGCGGTATGGCTACACCTTC.

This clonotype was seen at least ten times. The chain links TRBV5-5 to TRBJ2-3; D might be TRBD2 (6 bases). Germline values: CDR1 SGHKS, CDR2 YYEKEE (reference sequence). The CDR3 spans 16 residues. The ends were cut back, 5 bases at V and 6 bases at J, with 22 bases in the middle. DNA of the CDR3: TGTGCCAGCAGTTTCCCGGGACTGCAAGTCCTCGATACGCAGTATTTT. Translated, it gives CASSFPGLQVLDTQYF.

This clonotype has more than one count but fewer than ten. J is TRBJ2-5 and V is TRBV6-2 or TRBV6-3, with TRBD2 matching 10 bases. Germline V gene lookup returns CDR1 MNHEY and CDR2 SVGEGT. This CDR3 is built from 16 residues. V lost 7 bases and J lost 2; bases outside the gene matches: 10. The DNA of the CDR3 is TGTGCCAGCACCCCACGGACTAGCGGAGGGCAAGAGACCCAGTACTTC. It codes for CASTPRTSGGQETQYF.

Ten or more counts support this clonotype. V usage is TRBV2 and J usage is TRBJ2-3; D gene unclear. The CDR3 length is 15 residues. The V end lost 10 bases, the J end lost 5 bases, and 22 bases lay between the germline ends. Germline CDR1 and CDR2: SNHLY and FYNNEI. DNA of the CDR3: TGTGCCACCCACCGCGTTTTCCGCAGCTTAGATACGCAGTATTTT. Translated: CATHRVFRSLDTQYF.